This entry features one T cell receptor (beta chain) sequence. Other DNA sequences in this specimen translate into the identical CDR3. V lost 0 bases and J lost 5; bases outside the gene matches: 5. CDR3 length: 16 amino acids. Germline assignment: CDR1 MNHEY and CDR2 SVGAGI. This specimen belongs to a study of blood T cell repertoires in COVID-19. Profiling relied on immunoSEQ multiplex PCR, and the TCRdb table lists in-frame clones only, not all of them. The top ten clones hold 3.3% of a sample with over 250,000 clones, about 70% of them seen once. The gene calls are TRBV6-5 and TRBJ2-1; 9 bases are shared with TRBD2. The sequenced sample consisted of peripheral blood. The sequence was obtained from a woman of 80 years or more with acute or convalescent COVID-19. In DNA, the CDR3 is TGTGCCAGCAGTTACTCAAATAGCGGGAGAAACAATGAGCAGTTCTTC. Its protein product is CASSYSNSGRNNEQFF.